These 7 T cell receptor beta chains originate from one sample sequenced in a study of blood T cell repertoires in COVID-19 (TCRdb year 2020). Library preparation employed the immunoSEQ multiplex PCR assay. This is the immuneACCESS table as TCRdb keeps it, with only in-frame sequences that have V and J called. A part of the clones is gone; compared with another copy, unresolved V genes explain less than half, and the rest is unexplained. Across this sample there are 65,000 to 95,000 clones, with 89% seen only once. About 12% of the sample comes from the top ten. Sequenced sample: peripheral blood. The receptor source for this set is a man in his sixties or seventies with active or convalescent COVID-19.

The CDR3 sequence is CASSLLGQGIGDEKLFF. The CDR3 DNA sequence: TGTGCCAGCAGCTTGTTGGGACAGGGGATTGGGGATGAAAAACTGTTTTTT. The chain combines TRBV5-6 with TRBJ1-4, with 10 bases fitting TRBD1. V lost 1 base to trimming and J lost 6 bases; unmatched junction nucleotides: 9. Germline V lookup: CDR1 SGHDT, CDR2 YYEEEE. The CDR3 covers 17 residues. Together with reference TRBV5-6 and TRBJ1-4, the CDR3 gives the full variable domain: DAGVTQSPTHLIKTRGQQVTLRCSPKSGHDTVSWYQQALGQGPQFIFQYYEEEERQRGNFPDRFSGHQFPNYSSELNVNALLLGDSALYLCASSLLGQGIGDEKLFFGSGTQLSVL.

The chain links TRBV2 to TRBJ1-6; D unresolved. The germline gives CDR1 SNHLY, CDR2 FYNNEI. The CDR3 is 13 amino acids. V shed 4 bases and J shed 4 bases, with 5 bases lying between them. Here the CDR3 reads CASSGRYNSPLHF. The CDR3 DNA reads as TGTGCCAGCAGTGGCCGGTATAATTCACCCCTCCACTTT.

J is TRBJ2-7 and V is TRBV4-1; 8 nucleotides match TRBD1. Germline lookup yields CDR1 MGHRA and CDR2 YSYEKL. J gave up 3 bases and V 1 base, and 5 bases lay outside the gene matches. This CDR3 comprises 15 residues. The CDR3 DNA sequence: TGCGCCAGCAGCCAAGGTCAGGGGGCCTTCTACGAGCAGTACTTC. It yields the protein CASSQGQGAFYEQYF.

The CDR3 protein is CAISEFGQGPYEQYF. In DNA form, the CDR3 reads TGTGCCATCAGTGAGTTCGGACAGGGCCCCTACGAGCAGTACTTC. The J gene is TRBJ2-7, the V gene TRBV10-3; 8 bases align to TRBD1. J lost 2 bases, V lost 1 base, and 4 bases had no gene match. This CDR3 is built from 15 residues. From germline, CDR1 is ENHRY and CDR2 SYGVKD.

The V call is TRBV6-5, the J call TRBJ2-2, with unresolved D. The V end lost 1 base, the J end lost 6 bases, and 9 bases lay between the germline ends. Germline V lookup: CDR1 MNHEY, CDR2 SVGAGI. The CDR3 has 14 amino acids. CDR3 coding DNA: TGTGCCAGCAGTTACTTGAGTGGAGCCGGGGAGCTGTTTTTT. Translating it yields CASSYLSGAGELFF.

The chain couples TRBV24-1 to TRBJ2-3, with 9 positions matching TRBD1. Trimming cost V 4 bases and J 4 bases; bases outside gene matches: 11. Germline CDR1 reads KGHDR; CDR2 reads SFDVKD. The CDR3 runs to 17 residues. CDR3 in amino acids: CATSDPAWTGVADTQYF. CDR3 bases: TGTGCCACCAGTGACCCCGCCTGGACAGGGGTGGCAGATACGCAGTATTTT.

The table lists this clone with a count of one. J is TRBJ1-6 and V is TRBV18, with D perhaps matching TRBD1 (6 bases). Trimming took off 3 bases at V and 7 bases at J, with 10 bases between the two ends. The germline V gene has CDR1 KGHSH and CDR2 LQKENI. The CDR3 has 14 amino acids. Here the CDR3 reads CASSPTGKNSPLHF. CDR3 DNA: TGTGCCAGCTCACCCACAGGGAAAAATTCACCCCTCCACTTT.